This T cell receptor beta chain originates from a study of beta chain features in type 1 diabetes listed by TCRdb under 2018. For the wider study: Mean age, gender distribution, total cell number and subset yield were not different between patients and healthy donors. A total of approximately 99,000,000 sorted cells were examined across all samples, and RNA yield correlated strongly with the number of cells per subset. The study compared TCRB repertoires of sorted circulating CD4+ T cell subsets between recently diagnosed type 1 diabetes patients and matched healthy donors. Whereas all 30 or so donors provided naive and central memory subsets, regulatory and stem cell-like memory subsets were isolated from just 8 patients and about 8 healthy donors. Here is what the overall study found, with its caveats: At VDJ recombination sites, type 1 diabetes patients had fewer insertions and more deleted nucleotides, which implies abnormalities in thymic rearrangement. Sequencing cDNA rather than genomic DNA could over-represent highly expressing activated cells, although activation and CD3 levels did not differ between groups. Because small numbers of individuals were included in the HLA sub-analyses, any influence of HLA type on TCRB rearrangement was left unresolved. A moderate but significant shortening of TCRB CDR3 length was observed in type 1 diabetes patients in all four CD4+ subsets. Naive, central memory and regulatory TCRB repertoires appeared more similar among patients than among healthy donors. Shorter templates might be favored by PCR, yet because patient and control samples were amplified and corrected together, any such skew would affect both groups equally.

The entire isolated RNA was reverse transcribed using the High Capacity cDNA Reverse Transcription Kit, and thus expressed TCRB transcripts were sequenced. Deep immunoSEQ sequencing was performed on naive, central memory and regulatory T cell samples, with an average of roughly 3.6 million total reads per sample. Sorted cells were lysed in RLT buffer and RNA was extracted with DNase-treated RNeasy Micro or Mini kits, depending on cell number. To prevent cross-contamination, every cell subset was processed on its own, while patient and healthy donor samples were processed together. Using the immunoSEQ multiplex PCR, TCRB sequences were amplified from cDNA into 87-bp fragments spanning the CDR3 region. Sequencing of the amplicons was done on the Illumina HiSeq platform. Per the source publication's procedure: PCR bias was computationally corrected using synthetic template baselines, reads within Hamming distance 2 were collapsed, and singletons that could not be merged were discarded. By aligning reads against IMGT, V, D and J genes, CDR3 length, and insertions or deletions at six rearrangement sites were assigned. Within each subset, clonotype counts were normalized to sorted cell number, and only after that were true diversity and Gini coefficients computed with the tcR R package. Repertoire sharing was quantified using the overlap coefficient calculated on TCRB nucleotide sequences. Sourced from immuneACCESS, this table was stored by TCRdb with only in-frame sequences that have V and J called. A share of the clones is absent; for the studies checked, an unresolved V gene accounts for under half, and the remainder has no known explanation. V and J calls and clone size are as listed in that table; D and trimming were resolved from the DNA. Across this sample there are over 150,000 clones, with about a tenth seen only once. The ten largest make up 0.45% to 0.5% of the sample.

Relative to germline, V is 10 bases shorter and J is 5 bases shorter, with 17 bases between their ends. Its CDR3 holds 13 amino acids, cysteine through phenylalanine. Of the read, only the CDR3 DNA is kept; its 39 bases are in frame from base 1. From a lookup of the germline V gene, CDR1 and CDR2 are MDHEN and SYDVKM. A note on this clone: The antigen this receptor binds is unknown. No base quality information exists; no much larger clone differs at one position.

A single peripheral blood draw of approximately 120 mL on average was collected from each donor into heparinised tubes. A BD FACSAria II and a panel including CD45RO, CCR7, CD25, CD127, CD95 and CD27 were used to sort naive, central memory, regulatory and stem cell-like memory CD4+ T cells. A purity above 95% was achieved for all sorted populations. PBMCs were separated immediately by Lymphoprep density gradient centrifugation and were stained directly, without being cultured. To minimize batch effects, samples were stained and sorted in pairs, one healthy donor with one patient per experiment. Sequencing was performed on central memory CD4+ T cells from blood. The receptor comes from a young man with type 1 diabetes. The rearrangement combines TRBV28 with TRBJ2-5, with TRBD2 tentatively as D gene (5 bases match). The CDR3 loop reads CATNRGFGETQYF. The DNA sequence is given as TGTGCCACTAATCGGGGATTCGGCGAGACCCAGTACTTC.